This entry lists 5 T cell receptor beta chains sequenced from one sample in a study of shared clonotypes between healthy human individuals. This table comes from immunoSEQ multiplex PCR, and its TCRdb copy is limited to in-frame clones, with some not included. The data show a few hundred thousand clones, around 80% seen once. Sequencing was performed on PBMCs. The receptors here all came from a woman in her 40s in good health. Some clones in this sample may be carry-over from other donors' samples.

The chain recombines TRBV5-1 with TRBJ2-2; D is undetermined. The CDR3 is 10 amino acids. In germline, CDR1 is SGHRS, CDR2 YFSETQ. Deletions cut 6 bases from V and 7 bases from J, with 4 bases between. The CDR3 here is CASTIGELFF. The CDR3 coding sequence is TGCGCCAGCACTATCGGGGAGCTGTTTTTT.

The chain is built from TRBV27 and TRBJ2-5; 8 bases match TRBD1. Germline V lookup: CDR1 MNHEY, CDR2 SMNVEV (reference sequence). V lost 6 bases and J lost 5; bases outside the gene matches: 8. The CDR3 extends over 14 amino acids. DNA of the CDR3: TGTGCCAGCAGGATCCAGGGGGCATCGGAGACCCAGTACTTC. Amino acids: CASRIQGASETQYF.

This clone was recorded only once. The J gene is TRBJ2-2, the V gene TRBV5-1; D might be TRBD1 or TRBD2, each matching 5 bases. Germline V gene data show CDR1 as SGHRS and CDR2 as YFSETQ. CDR3 length: 16 residues. V was pared by 0 bases and J by 7 bases, with 16 bases between. For the CDR3, the DNA is TGCGCCAGCAGCTTGGTCGGGACCCCCCTGGACGGGGAGCTGTTTTTT. Translating it yields CASSLVGTPLDGELFF.

The V call is TRBV30, the J call TRBJ1-5, with D maybe TRBD1 (6 bases). Trimming removed 4 bases from V and 0 bases from J, with 16 bases in between. Germline values: CDR1 GTSNPN, CDR2 SVGIG (reference sequence). This CDR3 has 16 amino acids. The chain's CDR3 is CAWTPGGGPSNQPQHF. CDR3 sequence (DNA): TGTGCCTGGACACCCGGAGGGGGACCTAGCAATCAGCCCCAGCATTTT.

The chain is built from TRBV10-3 and TRBJ2-1; D possibly corresponds to TRBD2 (5 bases). The CDR3 loop spans 13 amino acids. The germline gives CDR1 ENHRY, CDR2 SYGVKD. The germline V and J ends were trimmed by 3 bases and 12 bases, with 15 bases remaining between them. The CDR3 DNA reads TGTGCCATCAGTGACGAGGGTAGGCCCGCGCAGTTCTTC. This sequence encodes CAISDEGRPAQFF.